The 4 T cell receptor beta chains presented below share a single source sample, sequenced in a study of early T cells in non-severe SARS-CoV-2 infection. MiXCR, applied by TCRdb to the 5' RACE reads, yields one record per CDR3 protein. The sample includes about 64,000 distinct CDR3 sequences, 20% of them seen just once. The sequenced sample was whole blood, obtained at baseline. Receptor source: an adult who was a healthcare worker with PCR-confirmed SARS-CoV-2 infection or an uninfected control (not recorded which).

This chain links TRBV18 with TRBJ1-6, with D perhaps TRBD1 (5 bases). V was trimmed by 6 bases and J by 8 bases, leaving 17 bases between them. The CDR3 totals 15 residues. Germline assignment: CDR1 KGHSH and CDR2 LQKENI. The CDR3 DNA is TGTGCCAGCTCCCCCCGCCGGGGGTTGGATTCACCCCTCCACTTT. The encoded protein is CASSPRRGLDSPLHF.

This chain uses TRBV4-1 with TRBJ2-4; 8 positions match TRBD1. The CDR3 covers 17 residues. CDR1 MGHRA and CDR2 YSYEKL come from the germline V gene. V lost 4 bases to trimming and J lost 1 base; unmatched junction nucleotides: 9. This chain's CDR3 is CASSPWQGASAKNIQYF. The CDR3, as DNA: TGCGCCAGCAGCCCCTGGCAGGGGGCGTCGGCCAAAAACATTCAGTACTTC.

By share, this clonotype counts as medium-sized. This rearrangement joins TRBV30 to TRBJ1-2, with a possible D match to TRBD1 (5 bases). Germline V gene data show CDR1 as GTSNPN and CDR2 as SVGIG (reference sequence). The V end was cut by 5 bases, the J end by 4 bases, with 17 bases between. The CDR3 is made up of 14 amino acids. The CDR3: CAWGKNTGFYGYTF. DNA for the CDR3: TGTGCCTGGGGGAAGAATACAGGTTTCTATGGCTACACCTTC.

This clonotype has ten or more counts. The V call is TRBV7-9, the J call TRBJ1-2; D not resolved. The germline V gene has CDR1 SEHNR and CDR2 FQNEAQ (reference sequence). CDR3 size: 13 residues. Trimming took 1 base from V and 4 from J, leaving 7 bases between them. The DNA of the CDR3 is TGTGCCAGCAGCTTAGTGCGGGGCTATGGCTACACCTTC. Protein: CASSLVRGYGYTF.